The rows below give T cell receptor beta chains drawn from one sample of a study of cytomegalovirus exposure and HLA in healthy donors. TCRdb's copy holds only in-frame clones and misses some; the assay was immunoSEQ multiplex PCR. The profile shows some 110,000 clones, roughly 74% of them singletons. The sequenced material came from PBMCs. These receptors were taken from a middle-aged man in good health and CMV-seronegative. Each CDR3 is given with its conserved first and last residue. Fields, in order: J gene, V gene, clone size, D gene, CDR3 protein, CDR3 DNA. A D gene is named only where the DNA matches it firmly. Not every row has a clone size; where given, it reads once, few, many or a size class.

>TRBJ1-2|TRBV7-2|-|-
CASSLVGSGGYTF
TGTGCCAGCAGCTTAGTGGGGTCGGGGGGCTACACCTTC
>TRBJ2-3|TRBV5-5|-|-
CASSLAGQGWTDTQYF
TGTGCCAGCAGCTTGGCCGGGCAGGGGTGGACAGATACGCAGTATTTT
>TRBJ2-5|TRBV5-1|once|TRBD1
CASSLGTGEETQYF
TGCGCCAGCAGCTTAGGGACAGGGGAGGAGACCCAGTACTTC
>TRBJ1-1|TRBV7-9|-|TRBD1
CASSLEIGQAQNTEAFF
TGTGCCAGCAGCTTAGAGATCGGACAGGCTCAGAACACTGAAGCTTTCTTT
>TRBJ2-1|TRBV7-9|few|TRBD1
CASSSGTGLHEQFF
TGTGCCAGCAGCTCCGGGACAGGGTTGCATGAGCAGTTCTTC
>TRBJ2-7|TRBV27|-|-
CASTKGLGAYEQYF
TGTGCCAGCACCAAGGGCCTCGGGGCCTACGAGCAGTACTTC
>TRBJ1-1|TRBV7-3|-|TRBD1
CASSSTGVWNTEAFF
TGTGCCAGCAGCTCGACAGGGGTCTGGAACACTGAAGCTTTCTTT
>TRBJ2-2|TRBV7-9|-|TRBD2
CASSLKSGGAGTGELFF
TGTGCCAGCAGCTTAAAAAGCGGGGGGGCAGGCACCGGGGAGCTGTTTTTT
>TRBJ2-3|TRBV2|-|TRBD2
CASSEGLAGGTDTQYF
TGTGCCAGCAGTGAAGGATTAGCGGGGGGGACAGATACGCAGTATTTT
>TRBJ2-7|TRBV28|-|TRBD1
CASSPHPGQGVGYEQYF
TGTGCCAGCAGTCCCCACCCGGGACAGGGGGTTGGCTACGAGCAGTACTTC
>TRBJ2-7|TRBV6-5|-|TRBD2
CASSSGGYYEQYF
TGTGCCAGCAGTTCGGGGGGATACTACGAGCAGTACTTC
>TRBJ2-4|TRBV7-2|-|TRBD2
CASSLEGRGVNIQYF
TGTGCCAGCAGCTTAGAGGGTCGGGGGGTAAACATTCAGTACTTC
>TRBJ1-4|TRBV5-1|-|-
CASSLGSGELFF
TGCGCCAGCAGCTTGGGTTCAGGGGAACTGTTTTTT
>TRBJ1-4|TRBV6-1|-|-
CASSTRERLFF
TGTGCCAGCAGTACCCGAGAAAGACTGTTTTTT
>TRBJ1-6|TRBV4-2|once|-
CASSRSAGAMDSPLHF
TGTGCCAGCAGCCGATCTGCAGGGGCTATGGATTCACCCCTCCACTTT
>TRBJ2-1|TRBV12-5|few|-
CASVRGDSYNEQFF
TGTGCTAGTGTCAGGGGGGACTCCTACAATGAGCAGTTCTTC
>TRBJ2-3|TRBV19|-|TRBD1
CASSIGDRATDTQYF
TGTGCCAGTAGTATAGGGGACAGGGCCACAGATACGCAGTATTTT
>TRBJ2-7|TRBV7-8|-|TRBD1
CASSSRTGATYEQYF
TGTGCCAGCAGCTCTCGAACAGGGGCAACCTACGAGCAGTACTTC
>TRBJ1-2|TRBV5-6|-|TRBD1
CASSSFRGQGARGYTF
TGTGCCAGCAGCTCATTTAGAGGACAGGGGGCGCGAGGCTACACCTTC
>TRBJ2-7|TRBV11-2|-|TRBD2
CASSSKLAGETYEQYF
TGTGCCAGCAGCTCAAAACTAGCGGGGGAAACCTACGAGCAGTACTTC
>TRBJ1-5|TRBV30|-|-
CAWSVLGQGQHF
TGTGCCTGGAGTGTACTGGGCCAGGGCCAGCATTTT
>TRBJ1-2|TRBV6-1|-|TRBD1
CASSDGQGRYGYTF
TGTGCCAGCAGTGATGGACAGGGAAGGTATGGCTACACCTTC
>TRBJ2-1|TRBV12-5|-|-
CASGSVTEEQFF
TGTGCTAGTGGTTCGGTAACGGAGGAGCAGTTCTTC
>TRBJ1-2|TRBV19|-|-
CASSIGGGGYTF
TGTGCCAGTAGTATAGGGGGAGGCGGCTACACCTTC
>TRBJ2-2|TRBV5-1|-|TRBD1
CASSLATGDTGELFF
TGCGCCAGCAGCTTGGCGACAGGGGACACCGGGGAGCTGTTTTTT
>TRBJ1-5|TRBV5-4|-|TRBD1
CASSPGQGFNQPQHF
TGTGCCAGCAGTCCGGGACAGGGCTTCAATCAGCCCCAGCATTTT
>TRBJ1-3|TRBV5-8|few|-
CASSLTGGNTIYF
TGTGCCAGCAGCTTAACCGGTGGAAACACCATATATTTT
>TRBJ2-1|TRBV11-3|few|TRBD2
CASSSWTSGGLTYNEQFF
TGTGCCAGCAGCTCGTGGACTAGCGGGGGGTTGACCTACAATGAGCAGTTCTTC
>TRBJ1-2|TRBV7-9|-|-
CASSFSRSYGYTF
TGTGCCAGCAGCTTTTCCAGGTCCTATGGCTACACCTTC
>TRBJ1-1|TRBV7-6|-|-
CASSLGAEGRKAFF
TGTGCCAGCAGCTTAGGAGCGGAGGGTAGGAAAGCTTTCTTT
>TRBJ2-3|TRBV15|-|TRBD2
CATSRDGTSGPTDTQYF
TGTGCCACCAGCAGAGATGGAACTAGCGGACCCACAGATACGCAGTATTTT
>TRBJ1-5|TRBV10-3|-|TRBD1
CAIRDRGDNQPQHF
TGTGCCATCAGGGACAGGGGGGACAATCAGCCCCAGCATTTT
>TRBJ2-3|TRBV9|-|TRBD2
CASSVEGGGLYTDTQYF
TGTGCCAGCAGCGTAGAGGGCGGGGGGCTATACACAGATACGCAGTATTTT
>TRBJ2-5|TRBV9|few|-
CASSVVGSLETQYF
TGTGCCAGCAGCGTAGTGGGGAGTTTAGAGACCCAGTACTTC
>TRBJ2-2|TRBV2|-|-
CATGQSHTGELFF
TGTGCCACCGGACAGAGCCACACCGGGGAGCTGTTTTTT
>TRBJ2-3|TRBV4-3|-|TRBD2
CASSQGQTSGPTDTQYF
TGCGCCAGCAGCCAAGGCCAAACTAGCGGACCCACAGATACGCAGTATTTT
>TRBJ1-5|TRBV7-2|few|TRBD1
CASSPGTGAGGNQPQHF
TGTGCCAGCAGCCCCGGCACAGGGGCTGGGGGCAATCAGCCCCAGCATTTT
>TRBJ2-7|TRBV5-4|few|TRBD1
CASSAATGAYEQYF
TGTGCCAGCAGCGCAGCGACAGGGGCCTACGAGCAGTACTTC
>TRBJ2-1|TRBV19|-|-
CASSLTGSSYNEQFF
TGTGCCAGTAGTCTTACAGGGAGCTCCTACAATGAGCAGTTCTTC
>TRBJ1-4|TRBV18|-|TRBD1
CASSPDGQGSEKLFF
TGTGCCAGCTCACCAGATGGACAGGGTAGCGAAAAACTGTTTTTT
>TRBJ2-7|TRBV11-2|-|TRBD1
CASSRGDRAFNEQYF
TGTGCCAGCAGCCGTGGGGACAGGGCGTTTAACGAGCAGTACTTC
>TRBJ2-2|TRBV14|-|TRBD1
CASSQLRTGGTGELFF
TGTGCCAGCAGCCAACTACGGACAGGGGGCACCGGGGAGCTGTTTTTT
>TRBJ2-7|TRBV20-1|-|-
CSARVLYEQYF
TGCAGTGCTAGAGTCCTCTACGAGCAGTACTTC
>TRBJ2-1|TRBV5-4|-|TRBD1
CASSPGGGYNEQFF
TGTGCCAGCAGCCCAGGGGGTGGCTACAATGAGCAGTTCTTC
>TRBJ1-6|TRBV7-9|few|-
CASSLEGAQGWNSPLHF
TGTGCCAGCAGCTTAGAGGGCGCGCAGGGGTGGAATTCACCCCTCCACTTT
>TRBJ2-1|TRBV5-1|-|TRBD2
CASSLYGGVILDEQFF
TGCGCCAGCAGCTTGTACGGGGGGGTTATTTTGGATGAGCAGTTCTTC
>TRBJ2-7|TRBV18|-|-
CASSPRDEQYF
TGTGCCAGCTCACCGCGGGACGAGCAGTACTTC
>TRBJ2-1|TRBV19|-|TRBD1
CASSFRQGRDEQFF
TGTGCCAGTAGTTTCCGACAGGGTCGGGATGAGCAGTTCTTC
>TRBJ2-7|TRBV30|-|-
CAWSPIGTASYEQYF
TGTGCCTGGAGTCCAATAGGGACTGCATCCTACGAGCAGTACTTC
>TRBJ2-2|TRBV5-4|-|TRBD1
CASSSDRGGTGELFF
TGTGCCAGCAGCTCGGACAGGGGCGGCACCGGGGAGCTGTTTTTT
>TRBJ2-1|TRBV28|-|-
CASSLTQVANNEQFF
TGTGCCAGCAGCCTTACTCAAGTAGCCAACAATGAGCAGTTCTTC
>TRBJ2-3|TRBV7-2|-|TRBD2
CASSLEGTSGITQYF
TGTGCCAGCAGCTTAGAAGGGACTAGCGGGATTACGCAGTATTTT
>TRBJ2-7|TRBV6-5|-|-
CASSYQRQPTYEQYF
TGTGCCAGCAGTTACCAGCGACAGCCCACCTACGAGCAGTACTTC
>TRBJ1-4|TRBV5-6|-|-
CASTRRAGEKLFF
TGTGCCAGCACCCGGAGGGCTGGGGAAAAACTGTTTTTC
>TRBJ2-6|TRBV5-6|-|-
CASSSTTGYPGANVLTF
TGTGCCAGCAGCTCTACCACAGGGTACCCTGGGGCCAACGTCCTGACTTTC
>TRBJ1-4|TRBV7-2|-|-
CASSYRRSSKLFF
TGTGCCAGCAGCTACCGGAGGAGTTCCAAACTGTTTTTT
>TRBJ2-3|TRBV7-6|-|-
CASSLRTSADTQYF
TGTGCCAGCAGCTTGCGGACTTCGGCAGATACGCAGTATTTT
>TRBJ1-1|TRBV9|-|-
CASSVVGSVHTEAFF
TGTGCCAGCAGCGTAGTTGGGAGCGTACACACTGAAGCTTTCTTT